This TCR beta chain was identified during a study of response to subunit inactivated influenza vaccine. The V end lost 4 bases, the J end lost 7 bases, and 10 bases lay between the germline ends. The germline gives CDR1 KGHSH, CDR2 LQKENI. This CDR3 has 13 residues. One entry per CDR3 protein results from TCRdb running MiXCR on the RT-PCR reads. The table has some 570,000 distinct CDR3 sequences, around 10% seen once. This clonotype was observed a few times. This sample also appeared in a second study, on T cells expressing NK-cell markers. Per that study: TCR beta cDNA was made by 5'RACE template switching with UMIs. TCR beta repertoires came from sorted CD3+CD56+NKG2C+, CD3+CD56+NKG2C- and CD3+CD56-NKG2C+ T cells. Seven donors tested HCMV-seropositive and one tested seronegative among the eight sequenced.

This specimen was PBMCs from blood, taken on the day of vaccination. The clonotype comes from a man aged 45 to 65 who received an inactivated influenza vaccine. V is TRBV18 and J is TRBJ1-4, with D unresolved. The CDR3 here is CASSQTSGEKLFF. DNA for the CDR3: TGTGCCAGCTCACAAACAAGCGGTGAAAAACTGTTTTTT. The variable domain in full, completed from reference TRBV18 and TRBJ1-4, reads NAGVMQNPRHLVRRRGQEARLRCSPMKGHSHVYWYRQLPEEGLKFMVYLQKENIIDESGMPKERFSAEFPKEGPSILRIQQVVRGDSAAYFCASSQTSGEKLFFGSGTQLSVL.